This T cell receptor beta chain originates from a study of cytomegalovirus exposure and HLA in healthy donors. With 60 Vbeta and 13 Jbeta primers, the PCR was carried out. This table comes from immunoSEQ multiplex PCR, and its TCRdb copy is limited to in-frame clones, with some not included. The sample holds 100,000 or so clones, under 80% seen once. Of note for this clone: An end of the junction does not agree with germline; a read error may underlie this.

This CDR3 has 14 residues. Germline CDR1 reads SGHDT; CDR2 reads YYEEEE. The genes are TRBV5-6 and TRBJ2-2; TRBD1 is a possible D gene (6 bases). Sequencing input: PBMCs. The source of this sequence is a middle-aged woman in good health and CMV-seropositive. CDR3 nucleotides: TGTGCCAGCAGCTTGACAGGGAACGCCGGGGAGCTGTTTTTT. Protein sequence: CASSLTGNAGELFF. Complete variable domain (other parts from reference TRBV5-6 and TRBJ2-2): DAGVTQSPTHLIKTRGQQVTLRCSPKSGHDTVSWYQQALGQGPQFIFQYYEEEERQRGNFPDRFSGHQFPNYSSELNVNALLLGDSALYLCASSLTGNAGELFFGEGSRLTVL.